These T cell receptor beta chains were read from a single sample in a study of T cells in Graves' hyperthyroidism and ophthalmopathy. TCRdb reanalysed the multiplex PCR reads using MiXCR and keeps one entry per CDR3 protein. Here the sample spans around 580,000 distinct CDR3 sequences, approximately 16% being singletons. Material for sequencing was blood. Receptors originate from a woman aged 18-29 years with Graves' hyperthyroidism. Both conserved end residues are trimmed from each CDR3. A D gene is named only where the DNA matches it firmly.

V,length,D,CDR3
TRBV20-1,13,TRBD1,SATPLTGIGETQY
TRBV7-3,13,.,ASSLTTGFTDTQY
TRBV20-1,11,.,SALRSSTDTQY
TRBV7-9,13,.,ASSLETGGTGELF
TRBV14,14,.,ASSQESAGSEETQY
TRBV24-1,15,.,ATSDFGLGLAGETQY
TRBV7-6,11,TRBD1,ASSAQGAYGYT
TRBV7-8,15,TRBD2,ASSGPWGGGASYEQY
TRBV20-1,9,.,SASYGTEAF
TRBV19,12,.,ASSFLGGVNEQF
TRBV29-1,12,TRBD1,SGSGDRGLETQY
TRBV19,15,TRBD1,ASSPKGQGGKNSPLH
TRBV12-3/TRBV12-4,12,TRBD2,ASSLLAGGSEQF
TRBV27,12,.,ASSLLVGTDTQY
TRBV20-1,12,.,SASALGDTGELF
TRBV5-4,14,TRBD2,ASSGTVGLARNEQY
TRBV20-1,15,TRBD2,SAMAFGAGGPTDTQY
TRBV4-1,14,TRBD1,ASSQEAGDRGPEQY
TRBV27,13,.,ASSLTGLPSYEQY
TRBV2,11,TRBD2,ASMTGGEWEQY
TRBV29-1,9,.,SVNLGNTIY
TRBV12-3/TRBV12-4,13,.,VSSLRGGGTDTQY
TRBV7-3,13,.,ASSLIPGIYNEQF
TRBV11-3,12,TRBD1,ASSLHRGTGELF
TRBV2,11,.,ASTQGFNYGYT
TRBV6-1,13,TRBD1,ATRRPGTESYEQY
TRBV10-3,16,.,AISGGGGETAPDNEQF
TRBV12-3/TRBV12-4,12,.,ASRPDTGRDTQY
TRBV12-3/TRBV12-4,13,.,ASSFLLTGRNIQY
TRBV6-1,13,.,ASSEIGRPGDTQY
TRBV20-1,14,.,SARDKGRPTTIGYT
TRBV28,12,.,ASSPGTINQPQH
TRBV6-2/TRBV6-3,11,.,ASSSPPGVEQY
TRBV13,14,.,ASSLGVTGAGTEAF
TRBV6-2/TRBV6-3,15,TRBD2,ASSQGLAGTSYNEQF
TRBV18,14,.,ASSPKTQTGNYGYT
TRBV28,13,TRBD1,ASSDIDRVNYGYT
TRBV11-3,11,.,ASSWGGDTEAF
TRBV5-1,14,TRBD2,ASSLFRGLAKETQY
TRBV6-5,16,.,ASSYSLLSAGANTEAF
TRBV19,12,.,ASSGGRGSYEQY
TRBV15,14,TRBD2,ATSRDGGVPTDTQY
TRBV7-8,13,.,ASSLGGPSSYEQY
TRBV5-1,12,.,ASSLEGPNSPLH
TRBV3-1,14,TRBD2,ASRFLAGTSRETQY
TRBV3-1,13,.,ASSQPTGGRRELF
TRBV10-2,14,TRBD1,ASSDRDRQLTDTQY
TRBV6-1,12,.,ASSPQQVGYGYT
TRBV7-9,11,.,ASTPQQFYGYT
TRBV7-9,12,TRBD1,ASSSMTGEYEQY
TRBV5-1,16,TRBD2,ASSSGTSGGSSTDTQY
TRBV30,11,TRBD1,AWRQVGQHKAF
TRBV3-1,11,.,ASSPGGAQPQH
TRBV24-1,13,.,ATSDLRASYNEQF
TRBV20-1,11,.,SALGTSVVGYT
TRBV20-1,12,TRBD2,SAGGSGGLYEQY
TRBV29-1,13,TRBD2,SAGLAGGNTGELF
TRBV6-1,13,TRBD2,ASSKAGGSYNEQF
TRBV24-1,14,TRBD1,ATSDSVTGDIDTQY
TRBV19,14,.,ASSITSWTAQNEQF